This TCR beta chain comes out of a study of shared clonotypes between healthy human individuals. Study findings and constraints: Researchers found naive subsets generally carried larger estimated richness than memory subsets. Shared clonotypes: 4.5% to 5% naive CD4, approximately 3.4% naive CD8, 2% to 2.5% memory CD4, 0.4% to 0.45% memory CD8.

Comment on this clone: Its antigen remains unidentified.

TCRdb's copy holds only in-frame clones and misses some; the assay was immunoSEQ multiplex PCR. The profile shows millions of clones, approximately 90% of them singletons. Material for sequencing was naive CD4+ T cells sorted from blood. Subset described: CD45RA+ positively selected. The sequence came from a man aged 18 to 30 in good health.

CDR3 in amino acids: CASSLEGLADYEQYF. Written as DNA, the CDR3 is TGTGCCAGCAGCTTAGAGGGACTAGCGGACTACGAGCAGTACTTC. The chain recombines TRBV7-2 with TRBJ2-7, with TRBD2 identical over 11 bases. Germline V gene sequence: CDR1 SGHTA, CDR2 FQGNSA. J gave up 3 bases and V 1 base, and 2 bases lay outside the gene matches. The CDR3 is 15 residues long.